A single sample is the source of the 6 T cell receptor beta chains below, sequenced in a study of blood T cell repertoires in COVID-19. Using immunoSEQ multiplex PCR, the repertoire was profiled, and TCRdb retains in-frame clones only, with some absent. The sample consists of roughly 250,000 clones, around 90% of them appearing once. Specimen: PBMCs or T cells enriched from blood (not recorded which). The origin of the receptors is a woman aged 45 to 65 who had recovered from COVID-19.

The V and J genes are TRBV5-1 and TRBJ2-7, with a weak D call TRBD1 (6 bases). V was cut by 4 bases and J by 4 bases, with 15 bases left in between. In germline, CDR1 is SGHRS, CDR2 YFSETQ. This CDR3 has 14 amino acids. The CDR3 region is CASSISGQAYEQYF. The CDR3 coding sequence is TGCGCCAGCAGCATCTCGGGACAAGCTTACGAGCAGTACTTC.

The chain couples TRBV9 to TRBJ2-1; 11 bases are shared with TRBD2. Per germline, CDR1 SGDLS and CDR2 YYNGEE. The CDR3 sequence is 17 residues long. V was pared by 4 bases and J by 6 bases, with 12 bases of the junction left unmatched. CDR3 sequence reads: CASSPRLAGGLGNEQFF. The CDR3 region has the DNA TGTGCCAGCAGCCCGAGATTAGCGGGAGGGTTGGGCAATGAGCAGTTCTTC.

CDR3 nucleotide sequence: TGCGCCACCCCTGGACAGGGAGGGTTCGACTATGGCTACACCTTC. This codes for CATPGQGGFDYGYTF. This chain uses TRBV10-1 with TRBJ1-2; 8 nucleotides align to TRBD1. V shed 10 bases, J shed 3 bases, and the junction held 13 bases outside the gene matches. The CDR3 totals 15 residues. Per germline, CDR1 WNHNN and CDR2 SYGVQD (reference sequence).

The rearrangement links TRBV7-3 to TRBJ1-1, with D possibly being TRBD1 (5 bases). Germline V gives CDR1 SGHTA, CDR2 FQGTGA. This CDR3 contains 14 residues. V dropped 4 bases and J dropped 1 base, with 10 bases sitting between them. In nucleotides, the CDR3 is TGTGCCAGCAGCTCCACAACAGGGAACACTGAAGCTTTCTTT. Translation: CASSSTTGNTEAFF.

This clone showed up just once. The J gene is TRBJ1-1, the V gene TRBV18; unclear D gene. The CDR3 runs 16 residues. Germline-derived CDR1 and CDR2 are KGHSH and LQKENI. V was clipped by 6 bases and J by 1 base, with 18 bases between them. CDR3 protein: CASSPEGTRKNTEAFF. For the CDR3, the DNA is TGTGCCAGCTCCCCCGAGGGTACCCGAAAGAACACTGAAGCTTTCTTT.

The J gene is TRBJ1-4, the V gene TRBV19; 8 bases fit TRBD1. Germline loops: CDR1 LNHDA, CDR2 SQIVND (reference sequence). CDR3 length equals 13 residues. V gave up 6 bases and J gave up 8 bases; unmatched junction bases: 5. CDR3: CASRDRGGEKLFF. CDR3 nucleotides: TGTGCCAGTAGAGACAGGGGCGGGGAAAAACTGTTTTTT. Variable domain in full (rest from reference TRBV19 and TRBJ1-4): DGGITQSPKYLFRKEGQNVTLSCEQNLNHDAMYWYRQDPGQGLRLIYYSQIVNDFQKGDIAEGYSVSREKKESFPLTVTSAQKNPTAFYLCASRDRGGEKLFFGSGTQLSVL.